These T cell receptor beta chains were read from a single sample in a study of T-cell reconstitution after alpha-beta-depleted transplantation in children. TCRdb recomputed calls from the PCR reads with MiXCR, one row per CDR3 protein. The sample includes around 490,000 distinct CDR3 sequences, around 10% of them seen just once. Here the sequenced sample was PBMCs, mostly from graft donor cells, taken 180 days after TCRalphabeta/CD19-depleted stem cell transplant. The origin of the receptors is a female patient aged 2-10 years who had a stem cell transplant for aplastic anemia, so the T cells may come from the graft donor. Both conserved end residues are part of each CDR3. A D gene is named only where the DNA matches it firmly. Rows may omit the clone size; those that give it use once, few, many or a size class.

TRBJ2-1	.	TRBD2	TRBV28	CASRKQGGSGGPKINEQFF	TGTGCCAGCAGAAAACAGGGCGGTAGCGGGGGGCCTAAGATCAATGAGCAGTTCTTC
TRBJ2-3	.	.	TRBV15	CATADSPLTDTQYF	TGTGCCACCGCGGATTCGCCTCTCACAGATACGCAGTATTTT
TRBJ1-4	many	.	TRBV12-3/TRBV12-4	CASSPGHLATNEKLFF	TGTGCCAGCAGTCCTGGACACCTTGCAACTAATGAAAAACTGTTTTTT
TRBJ2-5	many	TRBD2	TRBV5-1	CASSAGTSRETQYF	TGCGCCAGCAGCGCAGGGACTAGCAGGGAGACCCAGTACTTC
TRBJ2-7	many	.	TRBV15	CATSREGDYYEQYF	TGTGCCACCAGCAGAGAGGGGGATTACTACGAGCAGTACTTC
TRBJ2-1	few	TRBD2	TRBV20-1	CSARDSGLADYNEQFF	TGCAGTGCTAGAGACTCGGGACTAGCGGACTACAATGAGCAGTTCTTC
TRBJ2-1	few	.	TRBV5-1	CASSLAPIEQFF	TGCGCCAGCAGCTTGGCACCGATTGAGCAGTTCTTC
TRBJ2-7	few	TRBD2	TRBV6-5	CASSYSSFSGRSSYEQYF	TGTGCCAGCAGTTACTCGAGCTTTAGCGGGAGGAGCTCCTACGAGCAGTACTTC
TRBJ2-3	few	TRBD2	TRBV11-2	CASSLLGRSDTQYF	TGTGCCAGCAGCTTACTCGGGAGGTCAGATACGCAGTATTTT
TRBJ2-5	many	TRBD2	TRBV28	CASSPGLAGGMQETQYF	TGTGCCAGCAGTCCTGGACTAGCGGGAGGTATGCAAGAGACCCAGTACTTC
TRBJ2-2	.	TRBD2	TRBV18	CASLADANTGELFF	TGTGCCAGCCTAGCGGACGCGAACACCGGGGAGCTGTTTTTT
TRBJ2-1	.	TRBD2	TRBV9	CASSAGSNPTSGPGSYNEQFF	TGTGCCAGCAGCGCCGGATCAAACCCAACTAGCGGGCCTGGCTCCTACAATGAGCAGTTCTTC
TRBJ2-1	.	TRBD2	TRBV20-1	CSARVGSGTYNEQFF	TGCAGTGCTAGAGTAGGTAGCGGGACCTACAATGAGCAGTTCTTC
TRBJ1-2	few	.	TRBV4-2	CASSQALGTDYGYTF	TGTGCCAGCAGCCAAGCACTCGGGACGGACTATGGCTACACCTTC
TRBJ2-1	many	TRBD2	TRBV10-3	CAISALAGARIDEQFF	TGTGCCATCAGTGCACTAGCGGGAGCACGGATCGATGAGCAGTTCTTC
TRBJ2-7	.	.	TRBV29-1	CSVTGTSFYEQYF	TGCAGCGTGACCGGGACTTCTTTCTACGAGCAGTACTTC
TRBJ2-7	.	.	TRBV5-1	CASSLVAGPSYEQYF	TGCGCCAGCAGCTTGGTTGCAGGACCCTCCTACGAGCAGTACTTC
TRBJ1-4	few	.	TRBV7-6	CASSSGTNQGYEKLFF	TGTGCCAGCAGCTCTGGGACCAATCAAGGATATGAAAAACTGTTTTTT
TRBJ1-1	few	.	TRBV6-2/TRBV6-3	CASASASHTEAFF	TGTGCCAGCGCCTCGGCCTCCCACACTGAAGCTTTCTTT
TRBJ1-1	.	.	TRBV29-1	CSVEDYYTEAFF	TGCAGCGTTGAAGACTACTACACTGAAGCTTTCTTT
TRBJ2-7	.	.	TRBV6-5	CASSYAPGPYEQYF	TGTGCCAGCAGTTACGCCCCCGGGCCCTACGAGCAGTACTTC
TRBJ2-4	few	TRBD2	TRBV19	CASSIDPRTSGTNIQYF	TGTGCCAGTAGTATAGATCCTCGGACTAGCGGGACAAACATTCAGTACTTC
TRBJ1-2	.	.	TRBV28	CASSPRDPTAGYTF	TGTGCCAGCAGTCCTAGGGACCCTACTGCTGGCTACACCTTC
TRBJ2-1	many	TRBD2	TRBV28	CASSLSSGGSYNEQFF	TGTGCCAGCAGTTTGTCTAGCGGGGGCTCCTACAATGAGCAGTTCTTC
TRBJ2-3	.	.	TRBV14	CASSRQISTDTQYF	TGTGCCAGCAGCCGTCAAATTAGCACAGATACGCAGTATTTT
TRBJ1-2	.	TRBD1	TRBV4-1	CASSQIPGQGNYGYTF	TGCGCCAGCAGCCAAATCCCGGGACAGGGCAACTATGGCTACACCTTC
TRBJ2-2	many	TRBD2	TRBV15	CATSRLAGTSGELFF	TGTGCCACCAGCAGACTAGCGGGAACGTCCGGGGAGCTGTTTTTT
TRBJ2-3	few	.	TRBV28	CASTLPVGTSTDTQYF	TGTGCCAGCACTCTTCCGGTGGGAACGAGCACAGATACGCAGTATTTT
TRBJ1-2	few	TRBD1	TRBV5-1	CASSQGQVFYGYTF	TGCGCCAGCAGCCAGGGACAGGTGTTCTATGGCTACACCTTC
TRBJ1-2	.	.	TRBV3-1	CASSQDPGALNYGYTF	TGTGCCAGCAGCCAAGATCCGGGGGCCCTAAACTATGGCTACACCTTC
TRBJ2-3	few	.	TRBV21-1	CASSKDSGRAIIDTQYF	TGTGCCAGCAGCAAGGATAGCGGGAGGGCCATAATTGATACGCAGTATTTT
TRBJ2-5	.	.	TRBV11-2	CASSLGRAGRETQYF	TGTGCCAGCAGCTTAGGTCGGGCAGGCCGAGAGACCCAGTACTTC
TRBJ1-2	.	TRBD1	TRBV7-2	CASSLGYRGQNYGYTF	TGTGCCAGCAGCTTAGGCTACAGGGGACAAAACTATGGCTACACCTTC
TRBJ2-2	.	TRBD2	TRBV27	CASSAFRGEYTGELFF	TGTGCCAGCAGTGCCTTCCGGGGGGAGTACACCGGGGAGCTGTTTTTT
TRBJ1-2	.	.	TRBV5-1	CASSDGRTGVFGYTF	TGCGCCAGCAGCGACGGAAGGACCGGAGTATTTGGCTACACCTTC
TRBJ2-7	few	TRBD1	TRBV7-2	CASSPRRQGSYEQYF	TGTGCCAGCAGCCCTAGGAGACAGGGCTCCTACGAGCAGTACTTC
TRBJ2-3	.	.	TRBV14	CASSQLQFADTQYF	TGTGCCAGCAGCCAATTGCAGTTCGCAGATACGCAGTATTTT